This T cell receptor (beta chain) was sequenced during a study of cytomegalovirus exposure and HLA in healthy donors. Trimming left V 3 bases short and J 1 base short, with 14 bases between. There are 16 residues in the CDR3. Germline V gene lookup returns CDR1 KGHSH and CDR2 LQKENI. It was with 60 Vbeta and 13 Jbeta primers that the PCR ran. Sequencing was performed with immunoSEQ multiplex PCR; in TCRdb, only in-frame clones are kept and a portion is missing. Of more than 95,000 clones in the sample, approximately 78% are singletons; the top ten hold roughly 5.9%. Concerning this clone itself: The antigen remains unidentified.

Study-wide results and caveats: Productive rates of about 87% or about 30% were seen for most TCR beta V segments in an earlier analysis. Cytomegalovirus status was reportedly diagnosed by the classifier with high sensitivity and specificity.

The gene calls are TRBV18 and TRBJ2-3, with D unresolved. The sample comprised PBMCs. The sequence came from a woman between 40 and 55 years old in good health and CMV-seronegative. The chain's CDR3 is CASSPLFLQRTDTQYF. For the CDR3, the DNA is TGTGCCAGCTCACCTCTCTTTTTACAACGCACAGATACGCAGTATTTT.